The 24 T cell receptor beta chains below all came from one sample that was sequenced in a study of blood T cell repertoires in COVID-19. Profiled with immunoSEQ multiplex PCR; TCRdb holds only in-frame clones, not every one. The sample records about 250,000 clones, 85% to 90% being singletons. Sequencing used peripheral blood. The receptors were gathered from an older woman with COVID-19, enrolled during active disease.

The chain is built from TRBV5-6 and TRBJ1-5, with no clear D. In germline, CDR1 is SGHDT, CDR2 YYEEEE. V was cut by 0 bases and J by 6 bases, with 7 bases left in between. This CDR3 has 13 amino acids. DNA for the CDR3: TGTGCCAGCAGCTTGGTAGCCGGTCAGCCCCAGCATTTT. This translates into CASSLVAGQPQHF.

This chain joins TRBV5-4 and TRBJ2-5, with 9 bases fitting TRBD1. V was pared by 1 base and J by 5 bases, with 9 bases of the junction left unmatched. Germline loops: CDR1 SGHNT, CDR2 YYREEE (reference sequence). This CDR3 has 16 amino acids. CDR3 region: CASSLTTGGAWETQYF. In DNA, the CDR3 is TGTGCCAGCAGCTTGACTACAGGGGGCGCGTGGGAGACCCAGTACTTC.

The chain recombines TRBV11-2 with TRBJ2-7, with 7 nucleotides matching TRBD1. Germline trimming cut 0 bases from V and 6 bases from J; bases unmatched to any gene: 2. The CDR3 totals 13 residues. Germline V CDR1 and CDR2: SGHAT, FQNNGV. Here the CDR3 reads CASSLDRGTEQYF. The CDR3 DNA sequence: TGTGCCAGCAGCTTAGACAGGGGGACCGAGCAGTACTTC.

The V call is TRBV3-1 (or the pseudogene TRBV3-2), the J call TRBJ1-2; D is perhaps TRBD1 (5 bases). This CDR3 is built from 13 residues. V was cut by 1 base and J by 6 bases, with 9 bases left in between. Germline CDR1 LGHDT, CDR2 YNNKEL (reference sequence). DNA of the CDR3: TGTGCCAGCAGCCAAGGGGCAGGGAATGGCTACACCTTC. It encodes CASSQGAGNGYTF.

The sample holds one count of this clone. This chain links TRBV7-9 with TRBJ1-4; TRBD1 matches at 10 bases. The CDR3 is made up of 14 amino acids. CDR1 and CDR2 (germline): SEHNR, FQNEAQ (reference sequence). V lost 3 bases and J lost 8; bases outside the gene matches: 3. CDR3 bases: TGTGCCAGCAGCTTGGGACAGGGGATGGAAAAACTGTTTTTT. Protein product: CASSLGQGMEKLFF.

The chain links TRBV19 to TRBJ2-1; D gene ambiguous. Trimming took 3 bases from V and 5 from J, leaving 14 bases between them. The CDR3 totals 15 residues. Germline lookup yields CDR1 LNHDA and CDR2 SQIVND (reference sequence). DNA of the CDR3: TGTGCCAGTAGTATTGCCCTACTATGGAACAATGAGCAGTTCTTC. Translating it yields CASSIALLWNNEQFF.

As for this clone: Germline and junction disagree at one end, which may indicate a read error. CDR3 region: CASRAGQTNEKLFF. The CDR3 region has the DNA TGTGCCAGCAGGGCGGGACAGACTAACGAAAAACTGTTTTTT. This chain connects TRBV2 to TRBJ1-4; 7 bases are shared with TRBD1. Looked up from germline, CDR1 is SNHLY and CDR2 is FYNNEI. This CDR3 has 14 residues.

This clone was found a few times. The gene calls are TRBV3-1 (or the pseudogene TRBV3-2) and TRBJ1-1; D is ambiguous. The CDR3 sequence is 15 residues long. V dropped 0 bases and J dropped 0 bases, with 8 bases sitting between them. Germline CDR1 and CDR2: LGHDT and YNNKEL (reference sequence). Here the CDR3 DNA reads TGTGCCAGCAGCCAAGAGGGCATAATGAACACTGAAGCTTTCTTT. Protein: CASSQEGIMNTEAFF.

The chain combines TRBV29-1 with TRBJ1-2, with TRBD1 matching over 10 bases. Germline CDR1 reads SQVTM; CDR2 reads ANQGSEA. The CDR3 is 12 amino acids. Trimming cost V 7 bases and J 2 bases; bases outside gene matches: 1. CDR3 nucleotides: TGCAGCGGGGGACAGGGGAACTATGGCTACACCTTC. It translates to CSGGQGNYGYTF.

The chain recombines TRBV3-1 (or the pseudogene TRBV3-2) with TRBJ2-3; D remains ambiguous. This CDR3 is 15 amino acids long. The germline gives CDR1 LGHDT, CDR2 YNNKEL (reference sequence). Trimming removed 6 bases from V and 1 base from J, with 14 bases in between. The CDR3 DNA sequence: TGTGCCAGCAGTCCGATCGTGAGCGGCACAGATACGCAGTATTTT. Amino acids: CASSPIVSGTDTQYF.

This chain links TRBV6-1 with TRBJ2-1; 13 bases agree with TRBD2. CDR3 length: 15 residues. The J segment lost 5 bases and the V segment lost 3 bases, leaving 1 base of the junction unmatched. Germline CDR1 is MNHNS and CDR2 is SASEGT. CDR3 in amino acids: CASSEGLAGNNEQFF. The CDR3 bases are TGTGCCAGCAGTGAGGGACTAGCGGGGAACAATGAGCAGTTCTTC.

This clone was recorded once. The genes are TRBV11-1 and TRBJ1-1; 8 bases align to TRBD1. The junction had 7 bases not matched to a gene; V was cut back by 5 bases and J by 2 bases. The CDR3 extends over 15 amino acids. In germline, CDR1 is SGHAT, CDR2 FQDESV (reference sequence). The CDR3 spells CASSPGQGGNTEAFF. CDR3 coding DNA: TGTGCCAGCAGCCCAGGACAGGGAGGAAACACTGAAGCTTTCTTT.

The chain employs TRBV6-4 and TRBJ2-1; 11 bases align to TRBD2. The V and J ends lost 5 bases and 5 bases, in that order; junction bases with no gene match: 8. The V gene's germline CDR1 is MRHNA and CDR2 SNTAGT. The CDR3 covers 16 residues. As DNA, the CDR3 is TGTGCCAGCAGTCCCCTCCCTAGCGGGGGGCACAATGAGCAGTTCTTC. Its translation is CASSPLPSGGHNEQFF.

This clone is a singleton in its sample. J is TRBJ2-7 and V is TRBV7-9; TRBD1 is a possible D gene (5 bases). Germline V lookup: CDR1 SEHNR, CDR2 FQNEAQ (reference sequence). The V end was cut by 2 bases, the J end by 6 bases, with 11 bases between. The CDR3 is 13 residues long. DNA for the CDR3: TGTGCCAGCAGCTTACAGGGTGTAAGCGAGCAGTACTTC. Protein product: CASSLQGVSEQYF. Based on the CDR3 plus reference TRBV7-9 and TRBJ2-7, the full variable domain is DTGVSQNPRHKITKRGQNVTFRCDPISEHNRLYWYRQTLGQGPEFLTYFQNEAQLEKSRLLSDRFSAERPKGSFSTLEIQRTEQGDSAMYLCASSLQGVSEQYFGPGTRLTVT.

This chain connects TRBV11-1 to TRBJ1-4; 9 bases fit TRBD1. In germline, CDR1 is SGHAT, CDR2 FQDESV (reference sequence). Trimming removed 5 bases from V and 7 bases from J; junction bases left unmatched: 8. This CDR3 comprises 15 residues. This CDR3 reads CASSPQGAIGEKLFF. The CDR3 nucleotides read TGTGCCAGCAGCCCACAGGGGGCGATAGGTGAAAAACTGTTTTTT. Filled out from reference TRBV11-1 and TRBJ1-4, the complete variable domain reads EAEVAQSPRYKITEKSQAVAFWCDPISGHATLYWYRQILGQGPELLVQFQDESVVDDSQLPKDRFSAERLKGVDSTLKIQPAELGDSAMYLCASSPQGAIGEKLFFGSGTQLSVL.

The chain is built from TRBV6-2 or TRBV6-3 and TRBJ1-2; 7 positions match TRBD1. V was pared by 6 bases and J by 0 bases, with 7 bases of the junction left unmatched. The CDR3 is 15 amino acids. Germline CDR1 is MNHEY and CDR2 is SVGEGT. Here the CDR3 DNA reads TGTGCCAGCAGGTACACCGGGACAGCTAACTATGGCTACACCTTC. This gives the protein CASRYTGTANYGYTF.

The table lists this clone with a count of one. This chain joins TRBV7-2 and TRBJ1-1, with D hard to call. The CDR3 contains 14 residues. Germline loops: CDR1 SGHTA, CDR2 FQGNSA. The V end lost 4 bases, the J end lost 5 bases, and 14 bases lay between the germline ends. The CDR3 DNA reads as TGTGCCAGCAGCTCAGCGGGGTCGGGGACTGAAGCTTTCTTT. It is translated as CASSSAGSGTEAFF.

V gene TRBV11-2 combines with J gene TRBJ2-7; a possible D gene is TRBD1 (6 bases). Between the trimmed V and J ends, which lost 5 bases and 3 bases, there was a span of 8 bases. CDR1 and CDR2 (germline): SGHAT, FQNNGV. The CDR3 has 12 residues. CDR3 residues: CASSPDSYEQYF. CDR3 DNA sequence: TGTGCCAGCAGCCCGGACAGCTACGAGCAGTACTTC.

The chain is built from TRBV4-1 and TRBJ1-1; 12 positions agree with TRBD1. V gave up 3 bases and J gave up 6 bases; unmatched junction bases: 11. In germline, CDR1 is MGHRA, CDR2 YSYEKL. This CDR3 has 17 residues. Here the CDR3 DNA reads TGCGCCAGCAGCCACGCCGGGACAGGGGGCAGCTTCGCTGAAGCTTTCTTT. Amino acid sequence: CASSHAGTGGSFAEAFF.

CDR3 coding DNA: TGTGCCAGCAGCGTAGGGCAGAGTAGGGGGTACTCTGGAAACACCATATATTTT. This encodes CASSVGQSRGYSGNTIYF. The J gene is TRBJ1-3, the V gene TRBV9; the D gene is possibly TRBD1 (6 bases). The CDR3 sequence is 18 residues long. Trimming stripped 0 bases from V and 0 bases from J, with 16 bases between. CDR1 and CDR2 from the germline V gene are SGDLS and YYNGEE.

This clone occurred once. The chain employs TRBV7-9 and TRBJ1-6, with TRBD1 matching over 8 bases. The CDR3 sequence is 16 residues long. The J segment lost 6 bases and the V segment lost 3 bases, leaving 7 bases of the junction unmatched. Germline V gene lookup returns CDR1 SEHNR and CDR2 FQNEAQ (reference sequence). CDR3 nucleotide sequence: TGTGCCAGCAGCTTTCGACGGCAGGGGGCTAATTCACCCCTCCACTTT. Protein: CASSFRRQGANSPLHF.

This chain links TRBV19 with TRBJ1-4; the D gene is possibly TRBD1 (5 bases). CDR1 and CDR2 from the germline V gene are LNHDA and SQIVND (reference sequence). V was cut by 5 bases and J by 6 bases, with 19 bases left in between. This CDR3 spans 16 amino acids. In DNA form, the CDR3 reads TGTGCCAGTAGTGTCGACGGGGGAAGGTTTTATGAAAAACTGTTTTTT. Translated, it gives CASSVDGGRFYEKLFF. The full variable domain, rest sourced from reference TRBV19 and TRBJ1-4, is DGGITQSPKYLFRKEGQNVTLSCEQNLNHDAMYWYRQDPGQGLRLIYYSQIVNDFQKGDIAEGYSVSREKKESFPLTVTSAQKNPTAFYLCASSVDGGRFYEKLFFGSGTQLSVL.

This chain uses TRBV7-3 with TRBJ2-5, with D possibly being TRBD2 (7 bases). Trimming cost V 0 bases and J 6 bases, with 11 bases left between them. The CDR3 spans 14 residues. CDR1 and CDR2 from the germline V gene are SGHTA and FQGTGA. CDR3 sequence (DNA): TGTGCCAGCAGCTTAACAGGGGGGGCGAAGACCCAGTACTTC. It specifies CASSLTGGAKTQYF.

This chain connects TRBV14 to TRBJ1-2; possible D gene TRBD1, 6 bases. The germline CDR1 and CDR2 sequences are SGHDN and FVKESK. There are 15 residues in the CDR3. Trimming removed 0 bases at V and 4 bases at J, with 12 bases between. The CDR3: CASSQETGFSYGYTF. The CDR3 bases are TGTGCCAGCAGCCAAGAAACAGGGTTTAGCTATGGCTACACCTTC.